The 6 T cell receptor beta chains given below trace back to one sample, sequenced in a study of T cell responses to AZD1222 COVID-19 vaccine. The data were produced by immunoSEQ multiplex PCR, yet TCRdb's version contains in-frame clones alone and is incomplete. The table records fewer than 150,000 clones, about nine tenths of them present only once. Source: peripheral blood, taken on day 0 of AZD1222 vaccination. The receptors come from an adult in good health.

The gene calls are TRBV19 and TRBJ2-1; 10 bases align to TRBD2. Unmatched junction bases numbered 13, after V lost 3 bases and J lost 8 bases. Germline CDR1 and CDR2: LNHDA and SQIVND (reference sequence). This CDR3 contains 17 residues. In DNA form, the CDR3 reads TGTGCCAGTAGTATGGCTAGGCTAGCGGGAGTGCGGGATGAGCAGTTCTTC. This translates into CASSMARLAGVRDEQFF.

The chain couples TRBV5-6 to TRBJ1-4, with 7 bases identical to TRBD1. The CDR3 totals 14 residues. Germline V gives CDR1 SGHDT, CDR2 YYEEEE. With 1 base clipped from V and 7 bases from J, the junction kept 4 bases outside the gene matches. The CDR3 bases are TGTGCCAGCAGCTTGCCAGGGGGACGTGAAAAACTGTTTTTT. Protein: CASSLPGGREKLFF.

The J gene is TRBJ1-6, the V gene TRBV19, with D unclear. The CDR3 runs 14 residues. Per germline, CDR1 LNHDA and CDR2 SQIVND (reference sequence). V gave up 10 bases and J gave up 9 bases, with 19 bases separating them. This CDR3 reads CATQPTGWGSPLHF. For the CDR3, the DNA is TGTGCCACACAGCCAACCGGGTGGGGTTCACCCCTCCACTTT.

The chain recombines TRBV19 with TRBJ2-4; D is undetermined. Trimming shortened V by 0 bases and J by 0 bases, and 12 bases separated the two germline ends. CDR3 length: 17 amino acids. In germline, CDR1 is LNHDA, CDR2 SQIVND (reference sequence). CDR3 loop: CASSIDETWRAKNIQYF. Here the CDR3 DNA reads TGTGCCAGTAGTATAGACGAGACGTGGAGAGCCAAAAACATTCAGTACTTC.

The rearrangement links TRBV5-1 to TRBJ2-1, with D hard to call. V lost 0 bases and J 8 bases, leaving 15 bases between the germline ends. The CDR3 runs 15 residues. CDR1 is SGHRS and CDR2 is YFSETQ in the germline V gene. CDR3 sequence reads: CASSLGWQVKDEQFF. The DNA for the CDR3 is TGCGCCAGCAGCTTGGGGTGGCAGGTCAAGGATGAGCAGTTCTTC.

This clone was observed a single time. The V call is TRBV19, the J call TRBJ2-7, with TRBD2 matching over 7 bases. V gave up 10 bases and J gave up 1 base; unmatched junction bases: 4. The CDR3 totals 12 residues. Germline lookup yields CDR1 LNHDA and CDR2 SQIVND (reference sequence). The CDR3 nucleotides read TGTGCCACCTCAGCGGGGTCCTACGAGCAGTACTTC. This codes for CATSAGSYEQYF.